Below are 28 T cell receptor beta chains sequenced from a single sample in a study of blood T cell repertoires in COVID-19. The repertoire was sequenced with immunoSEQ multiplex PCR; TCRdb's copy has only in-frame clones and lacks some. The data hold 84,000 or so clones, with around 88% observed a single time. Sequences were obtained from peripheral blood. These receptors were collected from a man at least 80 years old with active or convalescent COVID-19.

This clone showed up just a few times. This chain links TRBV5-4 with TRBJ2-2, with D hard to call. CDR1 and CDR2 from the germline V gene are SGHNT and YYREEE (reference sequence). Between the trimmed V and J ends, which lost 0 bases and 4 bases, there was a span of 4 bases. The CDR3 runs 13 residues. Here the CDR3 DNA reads TGTGCCAGCAGCTTGGTATCCACCGGGGAGCTGTTTTTT. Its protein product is CASSLVSTGELFF.

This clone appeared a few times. CDR3 residues: CAWNQGAGQPQHF. In DNA form, the CDR3 reads TGTGCCTGGAATCAAGGGGCCGGGCAGCCCCAGCATTTT. The chain has TRBV30 and TRBJ1-5; tentatively, D is TRBD1 (5 bases). The CDR3 totals 13 residues. Germline lookup yields CDR1 GTSNPN and CDR2 SVGIG (reference sequence). The V end was cut by 4 bases, the J end by 7 bases, with 14 bases between.

The CDR3 bases are TGTGCCAGCAGTCGGCAGGGATATGGCTACACCTTC. Translated, it gives CASSRQGYGYTF. The J gene is TRBJ1-2, the V gene TRBV12-3 or TRBV12-4, with D possibly being TRBD1 (5 bases). V lost 5 bases and J 5 bases, leaving 9 bases between the germline ends. This CDR3 contains 12 residues.

The DNA for the CDR3 is TGTGCCAGCAGCACCACAATACGACAGGGGGGATATGGCTACACCTTC. It translates to CASSTTIRQGGYGYTF. The J gene is TRBJ1-2, the V gene TRBV3-1 (or the pseudogene TRBV3-2); TRBD1 matches 9 bases. Germline V gene lookup returns CDR1 LGHDT and CDR2 YNNKEL (reference sequence). Trimming at V came to 5 bases and at J to 5 bases, leaving 12 bases not matched to a gene. The CDR3 is made up of 16 amino acids.

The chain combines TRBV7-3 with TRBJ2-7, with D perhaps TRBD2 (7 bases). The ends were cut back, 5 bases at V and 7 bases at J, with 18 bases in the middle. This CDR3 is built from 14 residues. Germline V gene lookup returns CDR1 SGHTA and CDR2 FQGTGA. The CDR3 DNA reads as TGTGCCAGCAGCCTGCGGGGGCCCACGGGGGAGCAGTACTTC. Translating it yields CASSLRGPTGEQYF.

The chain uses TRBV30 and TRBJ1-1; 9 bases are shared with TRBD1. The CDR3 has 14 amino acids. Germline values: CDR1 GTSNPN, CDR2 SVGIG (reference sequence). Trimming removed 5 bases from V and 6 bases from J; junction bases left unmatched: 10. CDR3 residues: CAWGVGQGLSEAFF. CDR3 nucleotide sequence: TGTGCCTGGGGGGTAGGACAGGGGCTCTCTGAAGCTTTCTTT.

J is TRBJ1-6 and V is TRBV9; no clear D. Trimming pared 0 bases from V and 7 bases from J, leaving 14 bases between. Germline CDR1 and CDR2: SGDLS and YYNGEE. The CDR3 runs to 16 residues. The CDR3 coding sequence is TGTGCCAGCAGCGTAGAACGGACTGACGGGAATTCACCCCTCCACTTT. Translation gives CASSVERTDGNSPLHF.

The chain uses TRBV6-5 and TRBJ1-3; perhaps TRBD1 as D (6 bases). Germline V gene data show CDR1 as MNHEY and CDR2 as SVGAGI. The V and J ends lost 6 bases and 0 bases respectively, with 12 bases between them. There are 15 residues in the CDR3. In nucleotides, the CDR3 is TGTGCCAGCAGCAGGGGTCGTGACTCTGGAAACACCATATATTTT. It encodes CASSRGRDSGNTIYF.

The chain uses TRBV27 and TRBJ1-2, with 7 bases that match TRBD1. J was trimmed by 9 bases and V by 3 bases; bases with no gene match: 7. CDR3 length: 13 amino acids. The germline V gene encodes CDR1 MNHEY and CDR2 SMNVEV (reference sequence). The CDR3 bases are TGTGCCAGCAGTTTCCCGGGACAGAGCAGCTACACCTTC. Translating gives CASSFPGQSSYTF.

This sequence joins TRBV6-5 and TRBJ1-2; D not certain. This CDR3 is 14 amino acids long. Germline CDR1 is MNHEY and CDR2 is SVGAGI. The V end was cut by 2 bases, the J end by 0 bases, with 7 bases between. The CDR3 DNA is TGTGCCAGCAGTTACGGCAGAACTAACTATGGCTACACCTTC. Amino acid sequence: CASSYGRTNYGYTF.

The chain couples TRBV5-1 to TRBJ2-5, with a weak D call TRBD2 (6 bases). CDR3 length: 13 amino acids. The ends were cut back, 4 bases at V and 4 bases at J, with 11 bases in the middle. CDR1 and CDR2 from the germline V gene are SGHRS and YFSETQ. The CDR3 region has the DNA TGCGCCAGCAGCCCCGGGGGTCGAGAGACCCAGTACTTC. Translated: CASSPGGRETQYF.

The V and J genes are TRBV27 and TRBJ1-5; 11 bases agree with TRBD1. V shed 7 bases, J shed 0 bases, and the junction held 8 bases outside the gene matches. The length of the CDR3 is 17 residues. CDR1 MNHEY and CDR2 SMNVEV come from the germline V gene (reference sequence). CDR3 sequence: CASMDRGLDFSNQPQHF. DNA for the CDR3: TGTGCCAGCATGGACAGGGGGCTAGACTTTAGCAATCAGCCCCAGCATTTT.

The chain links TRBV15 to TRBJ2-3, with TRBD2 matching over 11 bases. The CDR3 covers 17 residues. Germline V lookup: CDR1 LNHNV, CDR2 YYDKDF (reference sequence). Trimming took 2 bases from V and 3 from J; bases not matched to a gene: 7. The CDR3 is CATSRRALAGGTDTQYF. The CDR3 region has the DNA TGTGCCACCAGCAGAAGGGCTCTAGCGGGGGGAACAGATACGCAGTATTTT.

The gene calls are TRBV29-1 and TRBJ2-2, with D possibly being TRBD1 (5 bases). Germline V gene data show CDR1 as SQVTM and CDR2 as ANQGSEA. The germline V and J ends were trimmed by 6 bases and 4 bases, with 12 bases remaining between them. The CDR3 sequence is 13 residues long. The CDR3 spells CSVAQVVTGELFF. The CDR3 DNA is TGCAGCGTCGCACAGGTTGTCACCGGGGAGCTGTTTTTT.

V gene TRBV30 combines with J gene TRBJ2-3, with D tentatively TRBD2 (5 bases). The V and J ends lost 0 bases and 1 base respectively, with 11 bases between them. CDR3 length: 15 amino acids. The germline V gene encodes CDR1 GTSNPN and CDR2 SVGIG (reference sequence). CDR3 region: CAWSVGSVGTDTQYF. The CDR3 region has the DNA TGTGCCTGGAGTGTAGGTAGCGTAGGCACAGATACGCAGTATTTT.

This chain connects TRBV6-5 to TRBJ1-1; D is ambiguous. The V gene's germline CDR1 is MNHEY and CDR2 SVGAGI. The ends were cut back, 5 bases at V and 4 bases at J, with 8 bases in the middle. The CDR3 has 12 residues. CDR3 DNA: TGTGCCAGCAGTCCCTTGCGCACTGAAGCTTTCTTT. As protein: CASSPLRTEAFF.

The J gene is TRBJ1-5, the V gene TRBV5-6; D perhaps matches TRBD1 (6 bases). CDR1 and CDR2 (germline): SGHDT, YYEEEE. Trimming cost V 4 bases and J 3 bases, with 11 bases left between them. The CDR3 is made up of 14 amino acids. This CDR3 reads CASSAGVYNQPQHF. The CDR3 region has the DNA TGTGCCAGCAGCGCAGGGGTTTACAATCAGCCCCAGCATTTT. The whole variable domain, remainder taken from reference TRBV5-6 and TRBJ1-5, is DAGVTQSPTHLIKTRGQQVTLRCSPKSGHDTVSWYQQALGQGPQFIFQYYEEEERQRGNFPDRFSGHQFPNYSSELNVNALLLGDSALYLCASSAGVYNQPQHFGDGTRLSIL.

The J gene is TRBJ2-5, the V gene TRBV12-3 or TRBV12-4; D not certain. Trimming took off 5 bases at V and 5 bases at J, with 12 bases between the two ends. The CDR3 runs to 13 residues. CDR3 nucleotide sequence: TGTGCCAGCAGTCCCACGGGTGGCGAGACCCAGTACTTC. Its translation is CASSPTGGETQYF.

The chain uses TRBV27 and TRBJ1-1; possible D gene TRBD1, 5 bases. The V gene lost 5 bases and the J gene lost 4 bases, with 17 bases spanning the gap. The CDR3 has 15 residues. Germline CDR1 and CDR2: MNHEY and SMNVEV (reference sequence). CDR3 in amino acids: CASSPTAGMVTEAFF. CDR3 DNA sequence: TGTGCCAGCAGTCCTACGGCAGGGATGGTCACTGAAGCTTTCTTT.

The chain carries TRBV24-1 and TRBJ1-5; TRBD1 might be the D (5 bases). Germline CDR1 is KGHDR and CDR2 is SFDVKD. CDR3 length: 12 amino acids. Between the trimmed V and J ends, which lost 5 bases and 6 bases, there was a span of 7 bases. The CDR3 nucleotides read TGTGCCACCAGTGGTCAGGGTCAGCCCCAGCATTTT. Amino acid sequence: CATSGQGQPQHF.

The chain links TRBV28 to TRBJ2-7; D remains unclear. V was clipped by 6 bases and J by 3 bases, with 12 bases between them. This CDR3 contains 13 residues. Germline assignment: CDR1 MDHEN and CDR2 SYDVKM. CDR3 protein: CASRVSGRYEQYF. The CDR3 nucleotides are TGTGCCAGCAGGGTGTCAGGCCGCTACGAGCAGTACTTC.

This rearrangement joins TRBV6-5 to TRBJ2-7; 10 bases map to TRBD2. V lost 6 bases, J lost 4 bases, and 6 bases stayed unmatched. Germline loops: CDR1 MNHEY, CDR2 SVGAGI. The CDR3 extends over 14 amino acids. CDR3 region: CASRPLAGIYEQYF. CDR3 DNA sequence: TGTGCCAGCAGGCCACTAGCGGGGATATACGAGCAGTACTTC.

The DNA of the CDR3 is TGTGCCAGTAGTTTGAGGGCGTATCAGCCCCAGCATTTT. Its translation is CASSLRAYQPQHF. The chain couples TRBV19 to TRBJ1-5; D ambiguous. CDR1 LNHDA and CDR2 SQIVND come from the germline V gene (reference sequence). Deletions cut 5 bases from V and 5 bases from J, with 10 bases between. The CDR3 has 13 amino acids. Looking up the rest from reference TRBV19 and TRBJ1-5 gives the full variable domain: DGGITQSPKYLFRKEGQNVTLSCEQNLNHDAMYWYRQDPGQGLRLIYYSQIVNDFQKGDIAEGYSVSREKKESFPLTVTSAQKNPTAFYLCASSLRAYQPQHFGDGTRLSIL.

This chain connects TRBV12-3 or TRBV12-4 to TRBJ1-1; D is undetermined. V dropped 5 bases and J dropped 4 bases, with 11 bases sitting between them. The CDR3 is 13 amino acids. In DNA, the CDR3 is TGTGCCAGCAGTCTTCAGGTTTCCACTGAAGCTTTCTTT. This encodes CASSLQVSTEAFF.

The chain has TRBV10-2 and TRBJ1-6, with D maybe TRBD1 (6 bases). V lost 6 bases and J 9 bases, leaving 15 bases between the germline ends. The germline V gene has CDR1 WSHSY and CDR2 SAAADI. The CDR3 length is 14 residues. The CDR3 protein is CASRVGGLGSPLHF. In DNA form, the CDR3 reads TGCGCCAGCAGGGTAGGGGGTTTGGGTTCACCCCTCCACTTT.

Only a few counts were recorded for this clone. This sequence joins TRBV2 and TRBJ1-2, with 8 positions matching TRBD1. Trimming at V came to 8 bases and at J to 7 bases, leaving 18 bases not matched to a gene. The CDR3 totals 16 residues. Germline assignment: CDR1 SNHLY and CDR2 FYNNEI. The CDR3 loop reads CASVFPGQGGSGGYTF. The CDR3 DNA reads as TGTGCCAGCGTATTCCCCGGACAGGGAGGATCCGGTGGCTACACCTTC.

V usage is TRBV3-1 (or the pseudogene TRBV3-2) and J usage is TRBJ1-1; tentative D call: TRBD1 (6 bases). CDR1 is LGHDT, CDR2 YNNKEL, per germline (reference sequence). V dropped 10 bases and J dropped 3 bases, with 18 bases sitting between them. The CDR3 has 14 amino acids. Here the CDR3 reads CATKGGDRHTEAFF. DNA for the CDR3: TGTGCCACTAAGGGGGGGGATAGGCACACTGAAGCTTTCTTT.

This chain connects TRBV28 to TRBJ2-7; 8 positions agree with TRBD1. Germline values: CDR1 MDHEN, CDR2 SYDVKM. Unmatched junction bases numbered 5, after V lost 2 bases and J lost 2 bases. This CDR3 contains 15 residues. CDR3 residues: CASSLETGVPYEQYF. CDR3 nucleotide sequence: TGTGCCAGCAGTTTAGAGACAGGGGTCCCCTACGAGCAGTACTTC.